These 30 T cell receptor beta chains originate from one sample sequenced in a study of blood T cell repertoires in COVID-19. The assay was immunoSEQ multiplex PCR, and TCRdb's table has in-frame clones only and misses some. The table includes under 85,000 clones, 86% detected once. Sequenced: peripheral blood. The receptors originated from a middle-aged man with COVID-19, enrolled during active disease.

This clone was counted between two and nine times. The chain uses TRBV28 and TRBJ1-1; D unresolved. V was trimmed by 7 bases and J by 10 bases, leaving 16 bases between them. This CDR3 comprises 12 residues. Germline CDR1 reads MDHEN; CDR2 reads SYDVKM. CDR3 in DNA: TGTGCCAGCATATCAGGCTCCGGAGGAGCTTTCTTT. Its translation is CASISGSGGAFF.

The chain is built from TRBV6-5 and TRBJ2-5; no definite D call. Looked up from germline, CDR1 is MNHEY and CDR2 is SVGAGI. Trimming stripped 0 bases from V and 9 bases from J, with 14 bases between. This CDR3 comprises 14 residues. The CDR3 is CASSYSVSLGPQYF. The CDR3 DNA reads as TGTGCCAGCAGTTACTCGGTCAGCCTTGGGCCCCAGTACTTC.

The V call is TRBV11-2, the J call TRBJ2-7; perhaps TRBD2 as D (6 bases). CDR1 and CDR2 (germline): SGHAT, FQNNGV. CDR3 size: 15 residues. Trimming removed 5 bases at V and 6 bases at J, with 20 bases between. CDR3 sequence: CASSPSRGGVGEQYF. CDR3 DNA: TGTGCCAGCAGCCCTTCCCGGGGCGGGGTCGGCGAGCAGTACTTC.

V is TRBV2 and J is TRBJ1-3; 7 bases map to TRBD1. CDR1 and CDR2 from the germline V gene are SNHLY and FYNNEI. Trimming cost V 1 base and J 6 bases; bases outside gene matches: 6. The CDR3 loop spans 15 amino acids. The CDR3 DNA reads as TGTGCCAGCAGTGAAGGAGGGGGCTTGGAAAACACCATATATTTT. It translates to CASSEGGGLENTIYF.

This clone was seen once. V usage is TRBV6-1 and J usage is TRBJ1-1; no firm D call. Trimming shortened V by 1 base and J by 0 bases, and 6 bases separated the two germline ends. CDR1 and CDR2 (germline): MNHNS, SASEGT. CDR3 length: 14 residues. The CDR3 sequence: CASSEGLLNTEAFF. Written as DNA, the CDR3 is TGTGCCAGCAGTGAAGGTCTCCTGAACACTGAAGCTTTCTTT.

The chain joins TRBV2 to TRBJ2-7, with D tentatively TRBD1 (6 bases). CDR1 and CDR2 (germline): SNHLY, FYNNEI. The CDR3 extends over 12 amino acids. Trimming left V 5 bases short and J 3 bases short, with 8 bases between. The CDR3: CASSSQGYEQYF. The CDR3 nucleotides are TGTGCCAGCAGTTCACAGGGCTACGAGCAGTACTTC. Looking up the rest from reference TRBV2 and TRBJ2-7 gives the full variable domain: EPEVTQTPSHQVTQMGQEVILRCVPISNHLYFYWYRQILGQKVEFLVSFYNNEISEKSEIFDDQFSVERPDGSNFTLKIRSTKLEDSAMYFCASSSQGYEQYFGPGTRLTVT.

The gene calls are TRBV2 and TRBJ2-3, with D possibly being TRBD2 (5 bases). Per germline, CDR1 SNHLY and CDR2 FYNNEI. V was pared by 5 bases and J by 2 bases, with 11 bases between. CDR3 size: 14 residues. CDR3 region: CASSLDSFTDTQYF. DNA for the CDR3: TGTGCCAGCAGTTTGGACTCGTTCACAGATACGCAGTATTTT.

The genes are TRBV19 and TRBJ1-5; D is uncertain. Per germline, CDR1 LNHDA and CDR2 SQIVND (reference sequence). V was clipped by 5 bases and J by 3 bases, with 8 bases between them. The CDR3 spans 13 residues. CDR3 in amino acids: CASSGQDNQPQHF. CDR3 coding DNA: TGTGCCAGTAGTGGGCAGGACAATCAGCCCCAGCATTTT.

This chain connects TRBV5-1 to TRBJ1-1; possible D gene TRBD1, 5 bases. The germline V and J ends were trimmed by 0 bases and 3 bases, with 9 bases remaining between them. The germline gives CDR1 SGHRS, CDR2 YFSETQ. The CDR3 contains 14 residues. This CDR3 reads CASSLATGYTEAFF. The CDR3 coding sequence is TGCGCCAGCAGCTTGGCTACAGGCTACACTGAAGCTTTCTTT. Supplemented by reference TRBV5-1 and TRBJ1-1, the full variable domain reads KAGVTQTPRYLIKTRGQQVTLSCSPISGHRSVSWYQQTPGQGLQFLFEYFSETQRNKGNFPGRFSGRQFSNSRSEMNVSTLELGDSALYLCASSLATGYTEAFFGQGTRLTVV.

As regards this clone: Compared with germline, one end of the junction differs, possibly owing to a read error. The CDR3 loop reads CASSSDTLTGHRFGGYIF. The CDR3 nucleotides read TGTGCCAGCAGCTCCGACACCTTGACAGGGCATCGCTTCGGTGGCTACATCTTC. The chain recombines TRBV5-6 with TRBJ1-2, with 7 bases aligning to TRBD1. The CDR3 length is 18 residues. Per germline, CDR1 SGHDT and CDR2 YYEEEE.

CDR3 region: CASSLDGAGHEQFF. CDR3 bases: TGTGCCAGCAGCTTGGATGGGGCAGGGCATGAGCAGTTCTTC. This rearrangement joins TRBV5-4 to TRBJ2-1; tentative D call: TRBD1 (5 bases). Germline loops: CDR1 SGHNT, CDR2 YYREEE (reference sequence). This CDR3 comprises 14 residues. The germline V and J ends were trimmed by 0 bases and 8 bases, with 12 bases remaining between them.

The chain carries TRBV5-1 and TRBJ1-2, with a tentative D call TRBD1 (5 bases). V dropped 1 base and J dropped 3 bases, with 10 bases sitting between them. CDR1 and CDR2 from the germline V gene are SGHRS and YFSETQ. The CDR3 loop spans 14 amino acids. This chain's CDR3 is CASSLSGDDYGYTF. The CDR3 region has the DNA TGCGCCAGCAGCTTGTCGGGGGACGACTATGGCTACACCTTC.

CDR3 region: CASGSGHSVYTEAFF. The CDR3 bases are TGTGCTAGTGGTTCGGGACACTCGGTGTACACTGAAGCTTTCTTT. This chain connects TRBV12-5 to TRBJ1-1, with a possible D match to TRBD1 (6 bases). Per germline, CDR1 LGHNT and CDR2 FRNRAP. This CDR3 has 15 residues. V lost 4 bases, J lost 3 bases, and 15 bases lay in between.

The rearrangement links TRBV29-1 to TRBJ2-7; TRBD1 aligns across 8 bases. CDR1 is SQVTM and CDR2 is ANQGSEA in the germline V gene. The CDR3 is made up of 14 amino acids. Trimming removed 4 bases from V and 3 bases from J; junction bases left unmatched: 8. The DNA of the CDR3 is TGCAGCGTTGCGGCCGACAGGGGAGGCTACGAGCAGTACTTC. Protein sequence: CSVAADRGGYEQYF.

On this clone: Other DNA sequences within the sample encode an identical CDR3. This chain uses TRBV6-5 with TRBJ2-7; tentative D call: TRBD1 (6 bases). The CDR3 has 13 residues. The germline gives CDR1 MNHEY, CDR2 SVGAGI. Trimming stripped 8 bases from V and 4 bases from J, with 15 bases between. DNA of the CDR3: TGTGCCAGCCGAGCCGGGACAAGTTACGAGCAGTACTTC. The encoded protein is CASRAGTSYEQYF.

The V gene is TRBV21-1, the J gene TRBJ2-7; the table names TRBD2, a call not compared with the DNA. TRBV21-1 is a known pseudogene. This CDR3 spans 12 amino acids. CDR3 loop: CASKLHAYEQYF. As DNA, the CDR3 is TGTGCCAGCAAACTTCACGCCTACGAGCAGTACTTC.

This sequence joins TRBV4-2 and TRBJ1-6; D might be TRBD1 (5 bases). V was cut by 1 base and J by 7 bases, with 14 bases left in between. The CDR3 contains 16 residues. Germline V lookup: CDR1 LGHNA, CDR2 YNFKEQ. The chain's CDR3 is CASSQGGSTENSPLHF. The CDR3 nucleotides read TGTGCCAGCAGCCAAGGCGGCTCGACAGAGAATTCACCCCTCCACTTT.

The V gene is TRBV5-6, the J gene TRBJ1-6, with D possibly being TRBD1 (6 bases). Trimming removed 0 bases at V and 3 bases at J, with 10 bases between. This CDR3 is 16 amino acids long. Per germline, CDR1 SGHDT and CDR2 YYEEEE. The CDR3 protein is CASSLAGGFYNSPLHF. The CDR3 DNA reads TGTGCCAGCAGCTTGGCGGGGGGCTTCTATAATTCACCCCTCCACTTT.

This chain uses TRBV2 with TRBJ2-7; maybe TRBD1 (5 bases). Germline V gives CDR1 SNHLY, CDR2 FYNNEI. The ends were cut back, 4 bases at V and 0 bases at J, with 16 bases in the middle. The CDR3 spans 16 residues. CDR3 region: CASSVGGRASSYEQYF. CDR3 in DNA: TGTGCCAGCAGTGTCGGCGGCAGGGCAAGCTCCTACGAGCAGTACTTC.

J is TRBJ1-1 and V is TRBV11-1; the D gene is possibly TRBD1 (5 bases). Between the trimmed V and J ends, which lost 5 bases and 1 base, there was a span of 14 bases. The CDR3 contains 15 residues. CDR1 and CDR2 from the germline V gene are SGHAT and FQDESV (reference sequence). This CDR3 reads CASSARPGGNTEAFF. The CDR3 nucleotides are TGTGCCAGCAGCGCCCGACCGGGGGGGAACACTGAAGCTTTCTTT.

The chain combines TRBV7-9 with TRBJ2-7, with TRBD2 identical over 12 bases. Germline CDR1 and CDR2: SEHNR and FQNEAQ (reference sequence). Trimming cost V 4 bases and J 5 bases; bases outside gene matches: 12. This CDR3 is 17 amino acids long. The CDR3 loop is CASSSGLGLAGLDEQYF. The CDR3 DNA sequence: TGTGCCAGCAGCTCAGGACTAGGACTAGCGGGGCTTGACGAGCAGTACTTC.

In its sample, this clone was seen once. CDR3 amino acids: CASSLTGVSINEQFF. The CDR3 DNA reads TGTGCCAGCAGTTTGACAGGGGTATCGATCAATGAGCAGTTCTTC. The chain has TRBV6-6 and TRBJ2-1; 8 bases match TRBD1. CDR1 MNHNY and CDR2 SVGAGI come from the germline V gene (reference sequence). This CDR3 has 15 residues. Germline trimming cut 4 bases from V and 6 bases from J; bases unmatched to any gene: 8.

The chain recombines TRBV10-3 with TRBJ2-7, with 11 bases matching TRBD2. V lost 7 bases to trimming and J lost 2 bases; unmatched junction nucleotides: 10. From germline, CDR1 is ENHRY and CDR2 SYGVKD. The CDR3 spans 16 residues. In nucleotides, the CDR3 is TGTGCCATCACCAACGGACTAGCGGGCGGCCCCTACGAGCAGTACTTC. This translates into CAITNGLAGGPYEQYF.

The chain employs TRBV5-1 and TRBJ2-7; 13 nucleotides match TRBD2. The CDR3 is 17 residues long. The V gene's germline CDR1 is SGHRS and CDR2 YFSETQ. Trimming removed 4 bases from V and 4 bases from J; junction bases left unmatched: 11. CDR3 amino acids: CASSKGTSGASGYEQYF. CDR3 DNA sequence: TGCGCCAGCAGCAAAGGGACTAGCGGGGCCTCCGGGTACGAGCAGTACTTC.

The V gene is TRBV7-9, the J gene TRBJ1-3; no definite D call. CDR1 and CDR2 from the germline V gene are SEHNR and FQNEAQ (reference sequence). This CDR3 region has 13 residues. The ends were cut back, 1 base at V and 6 bases at J, with 7 bases in the middle. In nucleotides, the CDR3 is TGTGCCAGCAGCTTAGGGGAGGCAAACACCATATATTTT. Protein product: CASSLGEANTIYF.

This clone was observed a few times. The chain joins TRBV2 to TRBJ1-6; TRBD1 aligns across 10 bases. The length of the CDR3 is 14 residues. In germline, CDR1 is SNHLY, CDR2 FYNNEI. V trimming: 4 bases; J trimming: 8 bases; junction bases outside the gene matches: 2. The CDR3 region has the DNA TGTGCCAGCAGTGTGGGACAGGGGCATTCACCCCTCCACTTT. Protein sequence: CASSVGQGHSPLHF.

The V and J genes are TRBV6-5 and TRBJ1-1; TRBD1 might be the D (6 bases). The CDR3 has 11 residues. From germline, CDR1 is MNHEY and CDR2 SVGAGI. Trimming took off 7 bases at V and 8 bases at J, with 11 bases between the two ends. In DNA, the CDR3 is TGTGCCAGCACCGGGACACAAGAAGCTTTCTTT. Translated: CASTGTQEAFF.

V is TRBV12-3 or TRBV12-4 and J is TRBJ1-1; no clear D gene. V lost 2 bases, J lost 7 bases, and 11 bases lay in between. The CDR3 has 13 residues. The CDR3 nucleotides are TGTGCCAGCAGTTTAAACAGACGGCTTGAAGCTTTCTTT. This codes for CASSLNRRLEAFF.

This chain joins TRBV27 and TRBJ1-1; perhaps TRBD1 as D (6 bases). The CDR3 sequence is 13 residues long. Trimming took 6 bases from V and 3 from J, leaving 11 bases between them. The germline V gene encodes CDR1 MNHEY and CDR2 SMNVEV (reference sequence). The CDR3 sequence is CASSPTGYTEAFF. The CDR3 DNA reads as TGTGCCAGCAGCCCCACAGGGTACACTGAAGCTTTCTTT.

The genes are TRBV19 and TRBJ2-3, with TRBD2 matching over 8 bases. The J segment lost 1 base and the V segment lost 6 bases, leaving 0 bases of the junction unmatched. The CDR3 totals 13 residues. Per the germline V gene, CDR1 is LNHDA and CDR2 is SQIVND (reference sequence). CDR3 nucleotide sequence: TGTGCCAGTAGCGGGGGGGGCACAGATACGCAGTATTTT. Its protein is CASSGGGTDTQYF. The full variable domain, its missing parts supplied by reference TRBV19 and TRBJ2-3, is DGGITQSPKYLFRKEGQNVTLSCEQNLNHDAMYWYRQDPGQGLRLIYYSQIVNDFQKGDIAEGYSVSREKKESFPLTVTSAQKNPTAFYLCASSGGGTDTQYFGPGTRLTVL.